This T cell receptor beta chain was captured in a study of human T cells and chemical hapten exposure. In the study overall: There were per-sample TCR yield variations, arising mainly from small pooled library volume differences. Study-wide findings and caveats: Once DPC sensitization occurred, TCRs above 1 in 1000 frequency showed no change.

This clonotype was seen at least ten times. Its antigen is undetermined. The study used a library that attached unique molecular identifiers to individual cDNA molecules. Original processing methods: The number of TCRs in each sample had a median of about 96,000 and spanned about 23,224 to 690,600. MiXCR was run by TCRdb on the 5' RACE reads, yielding one entry per CDR3 protein. What appears here as the V and J calls and clone size reflects TCRdb's work, not the paper's. This sample yields approximately 150,000 distinct CDR3 sequences, of which around 4.1% are seen a single time; 1.3% to 1.5% belongs to the top ten. Before extraction, the whole blood was not fractionated, and total RNA was taken from it. This CDR3 has 18 amino acids. The V and J ends lost 1 base and 9 bases, in that order; junction bases with no gene match: 18. Germline V lookup: CDR1 LNHNV, CDR2 YYDKDF (reference sequence).

The chain employs TRBV15 and TRBJ2-3; 8 bases match TRBD2. This receptor was identified in a female donor in good health. In nucleotides, the CDR3 is TGTGCCACCAGCAGAGTTTCGCCCATGCGGGGACTAGGGTACACGCAGTATTTT. Its protein is CATSRVSPMRGLGYTQYF.